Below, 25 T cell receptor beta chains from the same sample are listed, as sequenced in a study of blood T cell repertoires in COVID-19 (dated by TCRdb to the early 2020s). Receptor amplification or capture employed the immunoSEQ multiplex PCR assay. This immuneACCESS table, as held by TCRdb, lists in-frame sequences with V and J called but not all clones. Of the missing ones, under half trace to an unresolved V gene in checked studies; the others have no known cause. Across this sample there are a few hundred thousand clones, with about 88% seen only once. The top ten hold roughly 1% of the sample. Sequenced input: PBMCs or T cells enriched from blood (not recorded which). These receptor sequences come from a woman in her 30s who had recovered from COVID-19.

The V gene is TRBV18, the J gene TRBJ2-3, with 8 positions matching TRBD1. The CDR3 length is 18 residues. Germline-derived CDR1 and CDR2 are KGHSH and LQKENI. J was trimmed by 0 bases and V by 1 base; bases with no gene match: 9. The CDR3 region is CASSPLPGQASSTDTQYF. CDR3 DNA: TGTGCCAGCTCACCACTACCGGGACAGGCTTCTAGCACAGATACGCAGTATTTT. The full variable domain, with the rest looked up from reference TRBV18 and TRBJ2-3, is NAGVMQNPRHLVRRRGQEARLRCSPMKGHSHVYWYRQLPEEGLKFMVYLQKENIIDESGMPKERFSAEFPKEGPSILRIQQVVRGDSAAYFCASSPLPGQASSTDTQYFGPGTRLTVL.

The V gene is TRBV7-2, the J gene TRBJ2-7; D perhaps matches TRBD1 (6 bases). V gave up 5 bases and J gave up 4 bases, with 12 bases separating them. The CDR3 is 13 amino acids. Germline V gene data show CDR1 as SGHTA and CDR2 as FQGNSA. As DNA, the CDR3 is TGTGCCAGCAGCCGAACAGGGTTTTACGAGCAGTACTTC. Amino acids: CASSRTGFYEQYF.

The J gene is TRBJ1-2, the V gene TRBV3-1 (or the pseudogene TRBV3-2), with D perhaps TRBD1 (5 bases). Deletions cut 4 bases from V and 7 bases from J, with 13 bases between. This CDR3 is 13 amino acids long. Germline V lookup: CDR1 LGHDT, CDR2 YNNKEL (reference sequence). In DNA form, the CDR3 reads TGTGCCAGCAGCCTAAAAGGGGCCCCTGGCTACACCTTC. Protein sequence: CASSLKGAPGYTF.

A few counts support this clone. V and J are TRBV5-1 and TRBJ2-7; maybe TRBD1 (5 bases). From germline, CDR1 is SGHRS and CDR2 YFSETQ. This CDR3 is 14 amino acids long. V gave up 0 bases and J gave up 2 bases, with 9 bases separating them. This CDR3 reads CASSLEDTAYEQYF. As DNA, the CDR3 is TGCGCCAGCAGCTTGGAGGACACAGCCTACGAGCAGTACTTC. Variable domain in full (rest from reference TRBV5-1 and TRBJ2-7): KAGVTQTPRYLIKTRGQQVTLSCSPISGHRSVSWYQQTPGQGLQFLFEYFSETQRNKGNFPGRFSGRQFSNSRSEMNVSTLELGDSALYLCASSLEDTAYEQYFGPGTRLTVT.

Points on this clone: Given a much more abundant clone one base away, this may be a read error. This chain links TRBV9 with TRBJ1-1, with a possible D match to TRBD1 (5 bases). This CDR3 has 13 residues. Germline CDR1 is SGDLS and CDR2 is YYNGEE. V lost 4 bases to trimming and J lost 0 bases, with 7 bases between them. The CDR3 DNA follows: TGTGCCAGCAGCCCAGGGCTGAACACTGAAGCTTTCTTT. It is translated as CASSPGLNTEAFF.

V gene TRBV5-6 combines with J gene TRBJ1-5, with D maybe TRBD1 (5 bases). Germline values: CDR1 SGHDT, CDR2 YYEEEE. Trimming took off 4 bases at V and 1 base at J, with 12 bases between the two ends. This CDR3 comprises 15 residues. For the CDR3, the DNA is TGTGCCAGCAGCCACACCAAGGGGAGCAATCAGCCCCAGCATTTT. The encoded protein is CASSHTKGSNQPQHF. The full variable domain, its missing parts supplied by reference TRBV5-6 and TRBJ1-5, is DAGVTQSPTHLIKTRGQQVTLRCSPKSGHDTVSWYQQALGQGPQFIFQYYEEEERQRGNFPDRFSGHQFPNYSSELNVNALLLGDSALYLCASSHTKGSNQPQHFGDGTRLSIL.

The chain's CDR3 is CASSPTSGTYNEQFF. The CDR3 bases are TGTGCCAGCAGCCCTACTAGCGGGACTTACAATGAGCAGTTCTTC. This sequence joins TRBV27 and TRBJ2-1; 10 bases line up with TRBD2. From germline, CDR1 is MNHEY and CDR2 SMNVEV (reference sequence). V shed 6 bases, J shed 4 bases, and the junction held 6 bases outside the gene matches. The CDR3 consists of 15 residues.

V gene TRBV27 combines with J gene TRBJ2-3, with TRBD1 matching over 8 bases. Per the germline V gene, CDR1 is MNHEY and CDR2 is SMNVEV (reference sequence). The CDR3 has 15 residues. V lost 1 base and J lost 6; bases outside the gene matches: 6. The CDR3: CASSLWAGGSDTQYF. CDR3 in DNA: TGTGCCAGCAGTTTATGGGCAGGGGGCTCGGATACGCAGTATTTT.

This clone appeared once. CDR3 DNA: TGTGCCTGGAGTCGCGGGGGGGGCACAGATACGCAGTATTTT. This translates into CAWSRGGGTDTQYF. The chain employs TRBV30 and TRBJ2-3; the match to TRBD2 covers 9 bases. From germline, CDR1 is GTSNPN and CDR2 SVGIG (reference sequence). This CDR3 contains 14 residues. Trimming at V came to 2 bases and at J to 1 base, leaving 1 base not matched to a gene. The full variable domain, with the rest looked up from reference TRBV30 and TRBJ2-3, is SQTIHQWPATLVQPVGSPLSLECTVEGTSNPNLYWYRQAAGRGLQLLFYSVGIGQISSEVPQNLSASRPQDRQFILSSKKLLLSDSGFYLCAWSRGGGTDTQYFGPGTRLTVL.

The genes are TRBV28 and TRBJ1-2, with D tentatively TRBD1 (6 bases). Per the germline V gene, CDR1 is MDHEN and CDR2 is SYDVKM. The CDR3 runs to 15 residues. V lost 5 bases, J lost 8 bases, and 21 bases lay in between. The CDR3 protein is CASSNPDSAPMGYTF. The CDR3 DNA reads TGTGCCAGCAGTAACCCGGACAGTGCGCCCATGGGCTACACCTTC.

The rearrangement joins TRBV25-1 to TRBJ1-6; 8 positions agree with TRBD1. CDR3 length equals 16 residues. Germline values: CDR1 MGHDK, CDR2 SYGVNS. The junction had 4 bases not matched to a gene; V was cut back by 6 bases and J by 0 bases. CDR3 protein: CASRQGVSSYNSPLHF. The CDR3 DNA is TGTGCCAGCAGACAGGGGGTTAGCTCCTATAATTCACCCCTCCACTTT.

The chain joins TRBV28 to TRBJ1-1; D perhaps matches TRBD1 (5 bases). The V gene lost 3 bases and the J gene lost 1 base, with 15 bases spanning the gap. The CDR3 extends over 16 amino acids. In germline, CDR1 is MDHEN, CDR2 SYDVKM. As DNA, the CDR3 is TGTGCCAGCAGTTTGGTACAGGCACCAGGGAACACTGAAGCTTTCTTT. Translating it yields CASSLVQAPGNTEAFF.

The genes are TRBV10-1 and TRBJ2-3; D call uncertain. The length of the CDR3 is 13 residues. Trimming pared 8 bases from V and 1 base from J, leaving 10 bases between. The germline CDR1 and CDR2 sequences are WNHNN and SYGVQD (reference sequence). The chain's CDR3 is CASGLAGTDTQYF. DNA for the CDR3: TGCGCCAGCGGGCTGGCCGGCACAGATACGCAGTATTTT.

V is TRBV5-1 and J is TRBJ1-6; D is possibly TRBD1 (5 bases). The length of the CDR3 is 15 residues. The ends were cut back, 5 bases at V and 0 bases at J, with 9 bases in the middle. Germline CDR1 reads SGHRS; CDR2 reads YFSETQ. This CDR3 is CASSRQSSYNSPLHF. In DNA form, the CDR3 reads TGCGCCAGCAGTCGACAGAGCTCCTATAATTCACCCCTCCACTTT.

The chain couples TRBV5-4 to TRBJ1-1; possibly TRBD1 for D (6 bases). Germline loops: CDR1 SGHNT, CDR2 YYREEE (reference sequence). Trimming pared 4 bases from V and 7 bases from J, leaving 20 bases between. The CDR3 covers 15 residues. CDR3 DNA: TGTGCCAGCAGCCCCCCCAACAGGGAAGAGGGTGAAGCTTTCTTT. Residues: CASSPPNREEGEAFF.

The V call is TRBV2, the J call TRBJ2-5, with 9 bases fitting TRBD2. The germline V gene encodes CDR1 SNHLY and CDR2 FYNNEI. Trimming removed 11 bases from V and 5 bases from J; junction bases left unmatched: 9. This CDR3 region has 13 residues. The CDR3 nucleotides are TGTGCCGGACAGCGGGGGGTAGGTGAGACCCAGTACTTC. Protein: CAGQRGVGETQYF.

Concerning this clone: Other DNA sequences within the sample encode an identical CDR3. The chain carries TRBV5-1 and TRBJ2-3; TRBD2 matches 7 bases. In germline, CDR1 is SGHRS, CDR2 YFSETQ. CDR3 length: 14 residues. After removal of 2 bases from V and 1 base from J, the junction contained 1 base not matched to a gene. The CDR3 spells CASSLSGGTDTQYF. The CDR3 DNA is TGCGCCAGCAGCTTAAGCGGGGGCACAGATACGCAGTATTTT.

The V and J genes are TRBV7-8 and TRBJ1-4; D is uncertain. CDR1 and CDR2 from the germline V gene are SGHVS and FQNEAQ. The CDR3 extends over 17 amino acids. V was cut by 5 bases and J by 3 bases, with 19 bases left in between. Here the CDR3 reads CASSRVGGGSSNEKLFF. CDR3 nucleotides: TGTGCCAGCAGCCGGGTGGGTGGAGGCAGCTCTAATGAAAAACTGTTTTTT.

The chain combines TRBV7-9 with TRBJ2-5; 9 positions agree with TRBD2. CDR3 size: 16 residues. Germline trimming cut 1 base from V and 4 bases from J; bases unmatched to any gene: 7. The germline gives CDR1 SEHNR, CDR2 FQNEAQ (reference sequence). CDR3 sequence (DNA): TGTGCCAGCAGCTTAGGGGCTAGCGGGGAGACAGAGACCCAGTACTTC. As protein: CASSLGASGETETQYF.

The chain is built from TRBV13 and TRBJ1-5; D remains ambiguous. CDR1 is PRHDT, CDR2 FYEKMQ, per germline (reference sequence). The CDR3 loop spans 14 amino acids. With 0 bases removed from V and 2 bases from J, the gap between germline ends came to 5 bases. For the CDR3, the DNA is TGTGCCAGCAGCTTAGGTTTAGGCAATCAGCCCCAGCATTTT. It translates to CASSLGLGNQPQHF.

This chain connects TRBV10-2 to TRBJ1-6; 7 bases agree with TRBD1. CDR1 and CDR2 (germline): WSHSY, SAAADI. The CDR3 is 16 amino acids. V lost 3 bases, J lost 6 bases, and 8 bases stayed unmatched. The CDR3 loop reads CASSELTDRTNSPLHF. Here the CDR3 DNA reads TGCGCCAGCAGTGAATTAACGGACAGGACTAATTCACCCCTCCACTTT.

The DNA for the CDR3 is TGTGCCAGCAGCAAGGGACAGGGGCCAGCTGCGGGGGGCTACACCTTC. This encodes CASSKGQGPAAGGYTF. V usage is TRBV7-2 and J usage is TRBJ1-2; the match to TRBD1 covers 10 bases. Per germline, CDR1 SGHTA and CDR2 FQGNSA. This CDR3 is 16 amino acids long. With V trimmed by 5 bases and J by 8 bases, 14 bases remained unmatched.

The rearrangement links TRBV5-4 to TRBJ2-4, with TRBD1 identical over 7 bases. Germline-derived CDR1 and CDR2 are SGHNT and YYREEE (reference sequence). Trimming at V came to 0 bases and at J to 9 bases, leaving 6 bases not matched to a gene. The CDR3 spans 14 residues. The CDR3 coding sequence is TGTGCCAGCAGCTTGGACAGGGGCAGGGTCATTCAGTACTTC. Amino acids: CASSLDRGRVIQYF.

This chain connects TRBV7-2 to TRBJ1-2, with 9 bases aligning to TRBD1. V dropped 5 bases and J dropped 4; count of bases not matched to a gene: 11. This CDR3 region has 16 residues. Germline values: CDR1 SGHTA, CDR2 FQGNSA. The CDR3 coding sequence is TGTGCCAGCAGCCAAGCCACAGGGGGCGGAGGCTATGGCTACACCTTC. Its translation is CASSQATGGGGYGYTF.

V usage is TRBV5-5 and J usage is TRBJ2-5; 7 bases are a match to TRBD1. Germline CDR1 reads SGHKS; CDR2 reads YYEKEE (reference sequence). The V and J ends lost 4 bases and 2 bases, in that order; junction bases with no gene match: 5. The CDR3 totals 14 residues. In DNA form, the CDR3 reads TGTGCCAGCAGCAGGCCGGGACAGCAAGAGACCCAGTACTTC. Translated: CASSRPGQQETQYF.